This entry lists 19 T cell receptor beta chains sequenced from one sample in a study of regulatory T cells in long-lasting Graves disease. Libraries of TCR beta came from iRepertoire HTBI primers plus Arm-PCR of CDR3 regions. In TCRdb, the multiplex PCR reads were re-called with MiXCR into one record per CDR3 protein. Of some 450,000 distinct CDR3 sequences listed, roughly a quarter are singletons. Time point noted: persistent/refractory GD, antithyroid drugs over 5 years with positive TRAb. RNA from PBMCs was the source of the TCR library. The source material was peripheral blood mononuclear cells (PBMCs), sampled when the disease was refractory, from a patient treated with antithyroid drugs. The receptors stem from a female donor with Graves disease.

In its sample, this clonotype was seen many times. The chain carries TRBV6-1 and TRBJ2-7, with 8 bases matching TRBD2. CDR3 length equals 15 residues. Per germline, CDR1 MNHNS and CDR2 SASEGT. Losses at the gene ends were 6 bases for V and 6 bases for J; bases not matched to a gene: 13. The CDR3 sequence is CASSLRGAGDSEQYF. In DNA form, the CDR3 reads TGTGCCAGCAGCCTGAGGGGAGCGGGAGATTCCGAGCAGTACTTC.

This clonotype was counted many times. The rearrangement uses TRBV20-1 and TRBJ2-7, with 12 nucleotides matching TRBD2. V was clipped by 5 bases and J by 0 bases; unmatched bases: 2. Germline V gene data show CDR1 as DFQATT and CDR2 as SNEGSKA (reference sequence). The CDR3 is made up of 14 amino acids. The CDR3 bases are TGCAGTGCTCTAGCGGGAGGGAGCTCCTACGAGCAGTACTTC. Amino acids: CSALAGGSSYEQYF.

The chain combines TRBV4-1 with TRBJ1-1; TRBD1 is a possible D gene (6 bases). V was trimmed by 3 bases and J by 10 bases, leaving 15 bases between them. From germline, CDR1 is MGHRA and CDR2 YSYEKL. The CDR3 extends over 13 amino acids. The CDR3 DNA reads TGCGCCAGCAGCCAGCCATGGGACAACGTAGCTTTCTTT. Translating it yields CASSQPWDNVAFF.

This clonotype was counted a few times. This sequence joins TRBV28 and TRBJ2-6, with D unresolved. Germline CDR1 MDHEN, CDR2 SYDVKM. The CDR3 is 15 amino acids. V dropped 7 bases and J dropped 4 bases, with 14 bases sitting between them. CDR3 protein: CASTRSFTGANVLTF. DNA for the CDR3: TGTGCCAGCACCCGCTCATTTACCGGGGCCAACGTCCTGACTTTC.

The chain links TRBV6-2 or TRBV6-3 to TRBJ2-7; TRBD1 agrees at 9 bases. J was trimmed by 4 bases and V by 2 bases; bases with no gene match: 18. Looked up from germline, CDR1 is MNHEY and CDR2 is SVGEGT. The CDR3 is 19 amino acids. The CDR3 region is CASSYGRPGQGPIVYEQYF. The DNA of the CDR3 is TGTGCCAGCAGTTACGGGCGTCCGGGACAGGGCCCAATAGTTTACGAGCAGTACTTC.

There are many counts of this clonotype. V and J are TRBV28 and TRBJ2-2, with 15 bases that match TRBD2. V dropped 6 bases and J dropped 4; count of bases not matched to a gene: 6. From germline, CDR1 is MDHEN and CDR2 SYDVKM. The CDR3 totals 17 residues. Here the CDR3 DNA reads TGTGCCAGCAGCGGGACTAGCGGGAGGTATGCCACCGGGGAGCTGTTTTTT. Translation gives CASSGTSGRYATGELFF.

This clonotype was counted at least ten times. J is TRBJ1-4 and V is TRBV28; the D gene is possibly TRBD1 (6 bases). Germline CDR1 and CDR2: MDHEN and SYDVKM. CDR3 size: 18 residues. The V gene lost 5 bases and the J gene lost 3 bases, with 22 bases spanning the gap. CDR3: CASSNGGGPGHPNEKLFF. The CDR3 DNA follows: TGTGCCAGCAGTAACGGGGGCGGACCGGGACACCCTAATGAAAAACTGTTTTTT.

The rearrangement uses TRBV27 and TRBJ1-4; D is perhaps TRBD1 (5 bases). This CDR3 comprises 14 residues. CDR1 MNHEY and CDR2 SMNVEV come from the germline V gene (reference sequence). V shed 3 bases and J shed 7 bases, with 12 bases lying between them. Written as DNA, the CDR3 is TGTGCCAGCAGTTTTGGGACCACCGGTGAAAAACTGTTTTTT. Protein product: CASSFGTTGEKLFF.

CDR3 in DNA: TGTGCCTGGAGTGTTCAACTTATTAAGGTGACCCAGTACTTC. It specifies CAWSVQLIKVTQYF. The V call is TRBV30, the J call TRBJ2-5; D unclear. Trimming took off 0 bases at V and 7 bases at J, with 15 bases between the two ends. The CDR3 is 14 amino acids. From germline, CDR1 is GTSNPN and CDR2 SVGIG (reference sequence).

This clonotype was counted between two and nine times. This chain joins TRBV5-1 and TRBJ1-3; D possibly corresponds to TRBD1 (5 bases). Germline CDR1 SGHRS, CDR2 YFSETQ. The CDR3 runs to 14 residues. The ends were cut back, 0 bases at V and 4 bases at J, with 8 bases in the middle. The CDR3 reads CASSLGGVGNTIYF. The DNA of the CDR3 is TGCGCCAGCAGCTTGGGAGGGGTCGGAAACACCATATATTTT.

This clonotype was detected ten times or more. This chain connects TRBV27 to TRBJ2-7, with TRBD1 matching over 9 bases. Trimming cost V 5 bases and J 2 bases; bases outside gene matches: 10. The CDR3 consists of 16 residues. Looked up from germline, CDR1 is MNHEY and CDR2 is SMNVEV (reference sequence). CDR3 bases: TGTGCCAGCAGTCTGAGAACCGGGACAGGGACCTACGAGCAGTACTTC. Amino acid sequence: CASSLRTGTGTYEQYF.

The chain couples TRBV19 to TRBJ2-7, with 11 bases aligning to TRBD2. CDR3 length equals 16 residues. Germline V gene lookup returns CDR1 LNHDA and CDR2 SQIVND (reference sequence). Trimming cost V 5 bases and J 3 bases; bases outside gene matches: 9. The CDR3 DNA reads TGTGCCAGTAGTTCCACAGGGACTAGCGGAAACTACGAGCAGTACTTC. Protein sequence: CASSSTGTSGNYEQYF.

This clonotype was counted only a few times. The chain couples TRBV20-1 to TRBJ2-7, with TRBD2 matching 7 bases. The CDR3 runs to 14 residues. Germline values: CDR1 DFQATT, CDR2 SNEGSKA (reference sequence). Germline trimming cut 5 bases from V and 0 bases from J; bases unmatched to any gene: 7. The CDR3 DNA sequence: TGCAGTGCTCGTGTGGGCGGGAGCTCCTACGAGCAGTACTTC. Residues: CSARVGGSSYEQYF.

This clonotype was observed a single time. Here the CDR3 omits its conserved ending phenylalanine or tryptophan, so a read error is the likely source. The rearrangement uses TRBV19 and TRBJ2-7; D is tentatively TRBD1 or TRBD2 (6 bases each). Germline CDR1 LNHDA, CDR2 SQIVND (reference sequence). This CDR3 comprises 15 residues. V was pared by 5 bases and J by 4 bases, with 18 bases between. The CDR3 nucleotides read TGTGCCAGTAGTTGGCGGGCAGGGGAGGAGTACGAGCAGTACTCC. This encodes CASSWRAGEEYEQYS.

The chain joins TRBV7-9 to TRBJ2-3; D might be TRBD1 (6 bases). Germline CDR1 is SEHNR and CDR2 is FQNEAQ (reference sequence). CDR3 size: 14 residues. Between the trimmed V and J ends, which lost 4 bases and 6 bases, there was a span of 14 bases. CDR3 residues: CASSYVQGHDTQYF. The CDR3, as DNA: TGTGCCAGCAGCTATGTTCAGGGGCACGATACGCAGTATTTT.

The table lists this clonotype with a count of one. The chain recombines TRBV28 with TRBJ2-1; D remains ambiguous. Trimming took off 5 bases at V and 0 bases at J, with 14 bases between the two ends. Germline assignment: CDR1 MDHEN and CDR2 SYDVKM. The CDR3 spans 16 residues. This CDR3 reads CASSPTSDSSYNEQFF. CDR3 coding DNA: TGTGCCAGCAGTCCTACAAGCGATAGCTCCTACAATGAGCAGTTCTTC.

This clonotype was counted between two and nine times. The chain links TRBV6-1 to TRBJ2-7; 11 positions agree with TRBD1. J was trimmed by 2 bases and V by 8 bases; bases with no gene match: 5. This CDR3 spans 14 amino acids. CDR1 is MNHNS and CDR2 is SASEGT in the germline V gene. The CDR3 nucleotides are TGTGCCAGCTTATTGGACAGGGGGCCCTACGAGCAGTACTTC. Translating it yields CASLLDRGPYEQYF.

The V gene is TRBV12-5, the J gene TRBJ2-7; a possible D gene is TRBD1 (6 bases). CDR1 LGHNT and CDR2 FRNRAP come from the germline V gene. The length of the CDR3 is 14 residues. Trimming removed 7 bases at V and 3 bases at J, with 16 bases between. CDR3 sequence: CASDKQGRSYEQYF. The CDR3 nucleotides are TGTGCTAGTGATAAACAGGGTCGAAGCTACGAGCAGTACTTC.

There are many counts of this clonotype. The V call is TRBV2, the J call TRBJ2-5, with unresolved D. Trimming left V 5 bases short and J 1 base short, with 20 bases between. The CDR3 spans 17 residues. CDR1 is SNHLY, CDR2 FYNNEI, per germline. The CDR3 loop reads CASSILNWAKFQETQYF. DNA of the CDR3: TGTGCCAGCAGTATTCTTAACTGGGCCAAGTTCCAAGAGACCCAGTACTTC. Drawing the rest from reference TRBV2 and TRBJ2-5, the complete variable domain is EPEVTQTPSHQVTQMGQEVILRCVPISNHLYFYWYRQILGQKVEFLVSFYNNEISEKSEIFDDQFSVERPDGSNFTLKIRSTKLEDSAMYFCASSILNWAKFQETQYFGPGTRLLVL.